This TCR beta chain comes out of a study of T cell changes during pregnancy in multiple sclerosis. The assay was immunoSEQ multiplex PCR, and TCRdb's table has in-frame clones only and misses some. The top ten hold 0.5% to 0.85% of the sample, which has tens of thousands of clones, approximately 89% seen once. Germline-derived CDR1 and CDR2 are SGHTA and FQGNSA. This CDR3 contains 17 residues. V shed 3 bases, J shed 3 bases, and the junction held 6 bases outside the gene matches. This receptor was identified in a female donor in good health, enrolled as a control in a pregnancy study. V usage is TRBV7-2 and J usage is TRBJ2-3; TRBD2 matches 13 bases. The material sequenced was CD4+ T cells from peripheral blood mononuclear cells, taken in the second trimester of pregnancy. CDR3 amino acids: CASSFQTSGGFTDTQYF. CDR3 DNA sequence: TGTGCCAGCAGCTTCCAGACTAGCGGGGGGTTTACAGATACGCAGTATTTT.